The entry below describes one T cell receptor beta chain. This specimen comes from a study of blood T cell repertoires in COVID-19. TCRdb's copy holds only in-frame clones and misses some; the assay was immunoSEQ multiplex PCR. The sample gives about 230,000 clones, about 90% of which show up once; about 4% is in the top ten. Germline assignment: CDR1 SGHVS and CDR2 FQNEAQ. The CDR3 contains 15 residues. V was trimmed by 5 bases and J by 6 bases, leaving 20 bases between them. The chain is built from TRBV7-8 and TRBJ2-7; D is perhaps TRBD1 (5 bases). Source material: PBMCs or T cells enriched from blood (not recorded which). The sequence derives from a woman aged 25-40 years who had been exposed to COVID-19. This chain's CDR3 is CASSREAGLVFEQYF. For the CDR3, the DNA is TGTGCCAGCAGCCGAGAGGCAGGGTTAGTTTTCGAGCAGTACTTC.